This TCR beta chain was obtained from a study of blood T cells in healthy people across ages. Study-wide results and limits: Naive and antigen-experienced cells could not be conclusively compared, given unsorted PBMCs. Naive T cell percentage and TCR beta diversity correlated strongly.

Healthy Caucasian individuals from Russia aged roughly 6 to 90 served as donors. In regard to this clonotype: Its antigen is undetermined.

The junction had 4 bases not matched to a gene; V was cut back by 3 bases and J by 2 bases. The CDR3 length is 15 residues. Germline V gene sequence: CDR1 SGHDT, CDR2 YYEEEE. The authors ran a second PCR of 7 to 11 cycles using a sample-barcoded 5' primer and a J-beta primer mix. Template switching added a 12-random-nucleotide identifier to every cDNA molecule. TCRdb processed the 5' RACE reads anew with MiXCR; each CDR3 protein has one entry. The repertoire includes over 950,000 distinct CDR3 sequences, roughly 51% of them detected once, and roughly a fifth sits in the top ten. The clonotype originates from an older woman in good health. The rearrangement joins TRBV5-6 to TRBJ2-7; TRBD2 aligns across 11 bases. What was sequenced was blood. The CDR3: CASSWTSGPTYEQYF. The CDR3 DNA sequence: TGTGCCAGCAGCTGGACTAGCGGGCCAACCTACGAGCAGTACTTC.